Listed here are 2 T cell receptor delta chains from one sample, sequenced in a study of γδ T cells in repeated Plasmodium falciparum infection. TCRdb called clones from the multiplex PCR reads again using CATT. This sample has 50,000 to 55,000 delta-chain clones, with approximately 2% found just once. Bulk repertoires came from Vgamma9/Vdelta2+ or Vdelta2-negative gammadelta T cells flow-sorted from PBMC. Sequences were obtained from gamma-delta T cells from blood. These receptor sequences come from a pool of human donors (malaria-infected and uninfected, not separated).

This clone was picked up a small number of times. Since a far larger clone is one base different, this is likely a read error. The V call is TRDV1, the J call TRDJ1, with D tentatively TRDD3 (10 bases). No J gene is reported in TCRdb; it was inferred here by comparing the DNA with germline. The CDR3 covers 20 residues. Germline lookup yields CDR1 TSWWSYY and CDR2 QGS. Between the trimmed V and J ends, which lost 4 bases and 0 bases, there was a span of 27 bases. As DNA, the CDR3 is TGTGCTCTTGGGGTCCGCCTTCCTACTTACTGGGGGATTTACACCGATAAACTCATCTTT. It translates to CALGVRLPTYWGIYTDKLIF.

This clone was counted at least ten times. A single base is all that separates this from a far larger clone, so a read error is likely. Within the sample, other DNA sequences also encode this same CDR3. This sequence joins TRDV1 and TRDJ1; TRDD3 might be the D (6 bases). The germline V gene encodes CDR1 TSWWSYY and CDR2 QGS. This CDR3 is 15 amino acids long. The V end lost 5 bases, the J end lost 5 bases, and 18 bases lay between the germline ends. The chain's CDR3 is CALGSTYPLGDKLIF. DNA of the CDR3: TGTGCTCTTGGGTCTACTTATCCGCTGGGGGATAAACTCATCTTT.